This entry lists 10 T cell receptor beta chains sequenced from one sample in a study of T cell responses to AZD1222 COVID-19 vaccine. Here immunoSEQ multiplex PCR was the method, and the copy in TCRdb shows in-frame clones only, minus some. The top ten hold approximately 3% of the sample, which has about 140,000 clones, 70% to 90% seen once. This specimen was peripheral blood, taken 28 days after the second AZD1222 dose. The receptors were sampled from an adult who received the AZD1222 COVID-19 vaccine.

The chain is built from TRBV6-5 and TRBJ1-2; 7 bases align to TRBD1. V was pared by 0 bases and J by 4 bases, with 2 bases of the junction left unmatched. This CDR3 spans 14 amino acids. Germline values: CDR1 MNHEY, CDR2 SVGAGI. In nucleotides, the CDR3 is TGTGCCAGCAGTTACTCTGGGACAGCCTATGGCTACACCTTC. It encodes CASSYSGTAYGYTF.

This clone was counted a single time. This chain uses TRBV6-8 with TRBJ2-7, with TRBD1 matching over 11 bases. V gave up 6 bases and J gave up 0 bases; unmatched junction bases: 7. CDR1 is MNHGY, CDR2 SAAAGT, per germline. The CDR3 spans 16 residues. The CDR3 protein is CASRSAGTGGSYEQYF. CDR3 coding DNA: TGTGCCAGCAGGTCCGCCGGGACAGGGGGCTCCTACGAGCAGTACTTC.

This chain connects TRBV11-2 to TRBJ2-2; D possibly corresponds to TRBD2 (5 bases). V shed 7 bases and J shed 6 bases, with 9 bases lying between them. The CDR3 runs to 12 residues. Germline CDR1 and CDR2: SGHAT and FQNNGV. The CDR3 sequence is CASNTGSGELFF. DNA of the CDR3: TGTGCCAGCAACACGGGGTCCGGGGAGCTGTTTTTT.

The chain recombines TRBV28 with TRBJ1-5, with TRBD1 identical over 9 bases. V was pared by 5 bases and J by 8 bases, with 4 bases of the junction left unmatched. There are 13 residues in the CDR3. CDR1 and CDR2 (germline): MDHEN, SYDVKM. As DNA, the CDR3 is TGTGCCAGCAGTACAGGGGGCTATAAGCCCCAGCATTTT. Protein product: CASSTGGYKPQHF. The full variable domain, rest sourced from reference TRBV28 and TRBJ1-5, is DVKVTQSSRYLVKRTGEKVFLECVQDMDHENMFWYRQDPGLGLRLIYFSYDVKMKEKGDIPEGYSVSREKKERFSLILESASTNQTSMYLCASSTGGYKPQHFGDGTRLSIL.

This sequence joins TRBV27 and TRBJ2-3; D is perhaps TRBD2 (6 bases). Trimming took 3 bases from V and 1 from J, leaving 11 bases between them. Germline assignment: CDR1 MNHEY and CDR2 SMNVEV (reference sequence). This CDR3 contains 15 residues. CDR3 DNA: TGTGCCAGCAGTTTCCAGGTAGCGGGCACAGATACGCAGTATTTT. Its protein product is CASSFQVAGTDTQYF.

The chain links TRBV5-1 to TRBJ2-1; no reliable D call. Trimming shortened V by 0 bases and J by 7 bases, and 11 bases separated the two germline ends. Germline-derived CDR1 and CDR2 are SGHRS and YFSETQ. The CDR3 covers 14 residues. The CDR3 protein is CASSLGTKGNEQFF. The CDR3 DNA sequence: TGCGCCAGCAGCTTGGGGACCAAAGGGAATGAGCAGTTCTTC.

The chain links TRBV15 to TRBJ2-1; D may match TRBD1 or TRBD2 (5 bases each). V lost 3 bases and J lost 7, with 22 bases in between. CDR3 length: 17 residues. Per germline, CDR1 LNHNV and CDR2 YYDKDF (reference sequence). The DNA for the CDR3 is TGTGCCACCAGCAGGGACCTCGGGGCGTGGGGGATGAATGAGCAGTTCTTC. This gives the protein CATSRDLGAWGMNEQFF. Full variable domain (outside the CDR3, taken from reference TRBV15 and TRBJ2-1): DAMVIQNPRYQVTQFGKPVTLSCSQTLNHNVMYWYQQKSSQAPKLLFHYYDKDFNNEADTPDNFQSRRPNTSFCFLDIRSPGLGDTAMYLCATSRDLGAWGMNEQFFGPGTRLTVL.

This chain joins TRBV11-3 and TRBJ1-5; D is possibly TRBD1 (5 bases). CDR1 and CDR2 (germline): SGHNT, YENEEA. The V gene lost 3 bases and the J gene lost 5 bases, with 14 bases spanning the gap. The CDR3 runs to 15 residues. The CDR3 DNA reads TGTGCCAGCAGCTTGGGGGGGGTTGGCGATCAGCCCCAGCATTTT. Translating gives CASSLGGVGDQPQHF.

This clone was observed a single time. The rearrangement uses TRBV6-5 and TRBJ1-1; D may be TRBD1 (5 bases). This CDR3 has 14 residues. V gave up 7 bases and J gave up 0 bases, with 12 bases separating them. CDR1 MNHEY and CDR2 SVGAGI come from the germline V gene. The CDR3 loop is CASTPGGLNTEAFF. The CDR3 nucleotides are TGTGCCAGCACCCCCGGGGGTCTGAACACTGAAGCTTTCTTT.

This clone was recorded only once. The chain links TRBV5-1 to TRBJ2-1; 8 nucleotides line up with TRBD2. V was pared by 0 bases and J by 8 bases, with 10 bases of the junction left unmatched. Germline V lookup: CDR1 SGHRS, CDR2 YFSETQ. The CDR3 runs 16 residues. The CDR3 loop is CASSLGPSGRTYEQFF. CDR3 sequence (DNA): TGCGCCAGCAGCTTGGGACCGAGCGGGAGAACCTATGAGCAGTTCTTC.